These T cell receptor beta chains were read from a single sample in a study of CD8 T cells in Susac syndrome. TCRdb re-called the immunoSEQ multiplex PCR reads with MiXCR, one entry per CDR3 protein. The table shows 120,000 or so distinct CDR3 sequences, with roughly 94% occurring only once. Sample: CD8+ T cells from PBMCs. The receptors shown here come from a human donor with Susac syndrome. The CDR3 runs from the conserved cysteine through the conserved F or W. D genes are given only for firm matches. Clone size is given for some rows only: seen once, a few or many times, or a class if the clone is expanded.

V	J	size	D	CDR3	DNA
TRBV4-1	TRBJ2-2	once	.	CASSFEGGTGELFF	TGCGCCAGCAGCTTCGAGGGGGGGACCGGGGAGCTGTTTTTT
TRBV7-9	TRBJ2-7	once	.	CASSLVGFEQYF	TGTGCCAGCAGCTTAGTAGGGTTCGAGCAGTACTTC
TRBV29-1	TRBJ1-2	.	.	CSVQGDRSQGCTF	TGCAGCGTCCAGGGAGACAGGAGCCAGGGGTGCACCTTC
TRBV29-1	TRBJ2-6	.	TRBD1	CSGITGEGANVLTF	TGCAGCGGCATTACAGGGGAAGGGGCCAACGTCCTGACTTTC
TRBV12-5	TRBJ2-3	.	TRBD2	CASGLVGLAADTQYF	TGTGCTAGTGGTTTGGTGGGACTAGCTGCCGATACGCAGTATTTT
TRBV30	TRBJ2-2	.	.	CAWSSGYTGELFF	TGTGCCTGGAGCAGCGGATACACCGGGGAGCTGTTTTTT
TRBV4-1	TRBJ1-1	.	TRBD1	CASSPGQGSTEAFF	TGCGCCAGCAGCCCGGGACAGGGGAGCACTGAAGCTTTCTTT
TRBV2	TRBJ1-1	.	.	CASRRGNTEAFF	TGTGCCAGCAGGAGGGGGAACACTGAAGCTTTCTTT
TRBV20-1	TRBJ1-2	.	TRBD1	CSAPSRDRGLYGYTF	TGCAGTGCTCCGAGCCGGGACAGGGGGCTTTATGGCTACACCTTC
TRBV20-1	TRBJ2-1	.	.	CSARDEGNEQFF	TGCAGTGCTAGAGATGAAGGCAATGAGCAGTTCTTC
TRBV6-5	TRBJ1-1	.	.	CASSYHDSNTEAFF	TGTGCCAGCAGTTACCATGACAGCAACACTGAAGCTTTCTTT
TRBV9	TRBJ2-5	.	TRBD1	CASSSRDRLVETQYF	TGTGCCAGCAGCAGTCGGGACAGGTTGGTCGAGACCCAGTACTTC
TRBV5-1	TRBJ1-2	.	.	CASSPNSRLGANYGYTF	TGCGCCAGCAGCCCCAATAGCCGACTTGGGGCTAACTATGGCTACACCTTC
TRBV29-1	TRBJ2-1	.	TRBD2	CSVEWERASGGYEQFF	TGCAGCGTTGAATGGGAGAGGGCTAGCGGGGGATATGAGCAGTTCTTC
TRBV2	TRBJ2-7	.	.	CASSESGEWEQYF	TGTGCCAGCAGTGAATCGGGGGAGTGGGAGCAGTACTTC
TRBV6-1	TRBJ2-2	.	.	CASRDTVRANTGELFF	TGTGCCAGCAGGGATACCGTGCGGGCGAACACCGGGGAGCTGTTTTTT
TRBV4-1	TRBJ1-2	.	.	CASSQEDRDNGYTF	TGCGCCAGCAGCCAAGAGGACCGGGATAATGGCTACACCTTC
TRBV4-1	TRBJ1-5	once	.	CASSQVEGLGQPQHF	TGCGCCAGCAGCCAAGTAGAAGGGCTTGGACAGCCCCAGCATTTT
TRBV20-1	TRBJ2-7	.	TRBD2	CSAREAGGPHEQYF	TGCAGTGCGCGTGAAGCGGGGGGGCCTCACGAGCAGTACTTC
TRBV29-1	TRBJ2-7	.	.	CSVQDGYEQYF	TGCAGCGTCCAAGACGGCTACGAGCAGTACTTC